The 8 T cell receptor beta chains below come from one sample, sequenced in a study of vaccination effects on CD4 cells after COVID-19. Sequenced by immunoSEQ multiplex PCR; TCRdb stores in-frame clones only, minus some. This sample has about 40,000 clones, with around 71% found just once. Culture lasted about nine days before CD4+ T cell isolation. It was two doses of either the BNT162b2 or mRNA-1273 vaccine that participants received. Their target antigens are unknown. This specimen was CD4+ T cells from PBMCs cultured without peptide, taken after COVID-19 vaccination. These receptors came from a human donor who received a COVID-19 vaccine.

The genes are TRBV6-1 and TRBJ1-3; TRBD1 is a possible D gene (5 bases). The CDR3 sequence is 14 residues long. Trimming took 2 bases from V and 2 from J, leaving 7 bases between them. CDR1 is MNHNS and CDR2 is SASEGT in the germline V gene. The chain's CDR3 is CASSEWGAGNTIYF. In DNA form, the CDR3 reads TGTGCCAGCAGTGAATGGGGCGCTGGAAACACCATATATTTT.

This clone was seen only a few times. This chain's CDR3 is CASSLDRRGQYSNQPQHF. CDR3 sequence (DNA): TGTGCCAGCAGCTTAGATAGAAGGGGACAGTATAGCAATCAGCCCCAGCATTTT. The V gene is TRBV11-2, the J gene TRBJ1-5; 7 nucleotides line up with TRBD1. The CDR3 runs to 18 residues. Germline trimming cut 0 bases from V and 0 bases from J; bases unmatched to any gene: 8. Germline values: CDR1 SGHAT, CDR2 FQNNGV. The full variable domain, in which reference TRBV11-2 and TRBJ1-5 provide the parts outside the CDR3, is EAGVAQSPRYKIIEKRQSVAFWCNPISGHATLYWYQQILGQGPKLLIQFQNNGVVDDSQLPKDRFSAERLKGVDSTLKIQPAKLEDSAVYLCASSLDRRGQYSNQPQHFGDGTRLSIL.

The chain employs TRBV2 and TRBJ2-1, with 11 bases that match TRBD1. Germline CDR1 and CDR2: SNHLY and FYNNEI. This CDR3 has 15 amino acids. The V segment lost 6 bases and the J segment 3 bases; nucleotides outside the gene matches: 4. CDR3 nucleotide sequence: TGTGCCAGCAGGGCCGGGACAGGGGGCTACAATGAGCAGTTCTTC. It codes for CASRAGTGGYNEQFF. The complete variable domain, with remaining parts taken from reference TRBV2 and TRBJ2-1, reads EPEVTQTPSHQVTQMGQEVILRCVPISNHLYFYWYRQILGQKVEFLVSFYNNEISEKSEIFDDQFSVERPDGSNFTLKIRSTKLEDSAMYFCASRAGTGGYNEQFFGPGTRLTVL.

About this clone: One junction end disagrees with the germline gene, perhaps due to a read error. The CDR3 DNA sequence: TGTGCCAGCTCACCAGTCGGGTACGGGCAGTACTTC. It encodes CASSPVGYGQYF. J is TRBJ2-7 and V is TRBV18, with unresolved D. The CDR3 totals 12 residues. Germline V CDR1 and CDR2: KGHSH, LQKENI.

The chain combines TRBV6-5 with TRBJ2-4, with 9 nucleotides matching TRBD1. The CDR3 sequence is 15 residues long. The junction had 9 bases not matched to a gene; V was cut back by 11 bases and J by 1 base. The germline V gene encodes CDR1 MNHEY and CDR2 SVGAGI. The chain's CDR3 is CASHPGTGAKNIQYF. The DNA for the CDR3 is TGTGCCTCACACCCCGGGACAGGGGCCAAAAACATTCAGTACTTC.

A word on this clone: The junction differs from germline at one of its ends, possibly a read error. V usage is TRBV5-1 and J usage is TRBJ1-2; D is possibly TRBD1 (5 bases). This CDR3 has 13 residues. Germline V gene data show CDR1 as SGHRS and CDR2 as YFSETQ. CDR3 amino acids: CASRLGEGGGYTF. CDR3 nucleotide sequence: TGCGCCAGCAGGTTGGGGGAAGGAGGCGGCTACACCTTC.

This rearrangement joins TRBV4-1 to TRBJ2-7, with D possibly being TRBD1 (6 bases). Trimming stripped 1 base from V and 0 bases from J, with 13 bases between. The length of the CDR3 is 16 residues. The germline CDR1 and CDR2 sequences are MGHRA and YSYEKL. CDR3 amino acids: CASSQGPQGFSYEQYF. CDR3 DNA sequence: TGCGCCAGCAGCCAAGGTCCACAGGGATTCTCCTACGAGCAGTACTTC.

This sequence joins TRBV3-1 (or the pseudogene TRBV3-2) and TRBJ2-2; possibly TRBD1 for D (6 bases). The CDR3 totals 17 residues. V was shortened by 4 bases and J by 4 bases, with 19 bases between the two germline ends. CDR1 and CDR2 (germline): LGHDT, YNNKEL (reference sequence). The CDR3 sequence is CASSPQGSPGTTGELFF. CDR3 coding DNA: TGTGCCAGCAGCCCCCAGGGGTCCCCCGGGACCACCGGGGAGCTGTTTTTT.